What follows describes a single T cell receptor (beta chain). This sample is drawn from a study of blood T cell repertoires in COVID-19. Study details: Specimens from acute and convalescent COVID-19 originated in the United States, Italy and Spain. T cells, B-cell-depleted T cells, or PBMCs supplied cDNA or gDNA.

Original data processing: Researchers report that nucleated cell counts were estimated from reference gene primer amplification. Sequencing was performed with immunoSEQ multiplex PCR; in TCRdb, only in-frame clones are kept and a portion is missing. Clonal size and the V and J genes are those of that table, whereas D and trimming came from the DNA. In the table there are about half a million clones, around 85% of which are singletons. The length of the CDR3 is 13 residues. Germline-derived CDR1 and CDR2 are MNHEY and SVGAGI. V shed 6 bases and J shed 16 bases, with 22 bases lying between them. This receptor was taken from a human donor in a cohort sampled during active COVID-19. The specimen was peripheral blood. This chain joins TRBV6-5 and TRBJ2-1; TRBD2 is a possible D gene (6 bases). Here the CDR3 DNA reads TGTGCCAGCAGCCCCAGGATGGGAGGCCACCTTTTCTTC. Amino acid sequence: CASSPRMGGHLFF.